These 22 T cell receptor beta chains were all obtained from the same sample, sequenced in a study of shared clonotypes between healthy human individuals. Libraries were prepared by immunoSEQ multiplex PCR; TCRdb keeps only in-frame clonotypes and omits some of them. The sample carries 950,000 to 1,300,000 clones, 70% to 80% recorded once. Sequenced material: memory CD4+ T cells sorted from blood. Subset in this sample: CD45RA-negative fraction. Receptors originate from a man aged 18 to 30 in good health.

This sequence joins TRBV10-3 and TRBJ2-1; D is undetermined. This CDR3 spans 11 amino acids. The germline V gene encodes CDR1 ENHRY and CDR2 SYGVKD. CDR3 region: CGVGSYNEQFF. In DNA form, the CDR3 reads TGTGGAGTGGGTTCCTACAATGAGCAGTTCTTC.

The chain carries TRBV5-4 and TRBJ1-6; 7 bases are shared with TRBD1. Looked up from germline, CDR1 is SGHNT and CDR2 is YYREEE (reference sequence). The CDR3 is 14 amino acids. The V and J ends lost 4 bases and 9 bases, in that order; junction bases with no gene match: 7. The CDR3 DNA reads as TGTGCCAGCAGCCGAGATCCAGGGGGTTCACCCCTCCACTTT. Its translation is CASSRDPGGSPLHF.

This clone was detected ten times or more. This chain links TRBV9 with TRBJ2-1, with D possibly being TRBD2 (5 bases). The CDR3 totals 14 residues. Trimming left V 4 bases short and J 4 bases short, with 12 bases between. Germline V gene sequence: CDR1 SGDLS, CDR2 YYNGEE. This chain's CDR3 is CASSPGNFYNEQFF. CDR3 nucleotide sequence: TGTGCCAGCAGCCCCGGGAACTTTTACAATGAGCAGTTCTTC.

V and J are TRBV11-2 and TRBJ2-5; 15 bases are shared with TRBD2. Germline V lookup: CDR1 SGHAT, CDR2 FQNNGV. The CDR3 contains 16 residues. J gave up 0 bases and V 6 bases, and 2 bases lay outside the gene matches. CDR3 sequence reads: CASRGLAGGNQETQYF. CDR3 nucleotides: TGTGCCAGCAGGGGACTAGCGGGAGGTAACCAAGAGACCCAGTACTTC.

V usage is TRBV7-2 and J usage is TRBJ2-2; 12 nucleotides align to TRBD2. This CDR3 spans 17 amino acids. Trimming took 2 bases from V and 7 from J; bases not matched to a gene: 8. Germline-derived CDR1 and CDR2 are SGHTA and FQGNSA. The CDR3 spells CASSLSLAGGRDGELFF. Here the CDR3 DNA reads TGTGCCAGCAGCTTAAGCCTAGCGGGAGGGCGCGACGGGGAGCTGTTTTTT.

On this clone itself: This sample also contains other DNA sequences that code for the same CDR3. V and J are TRBV18 and TRBJ1-2; D remains ambiguous. Germline-derived CDR1 and CDR2 are KGHSH and LQKENI. This CDR3 spans 13 amino acids. The V end was cut by 3 bases, the J end by 3 bases, with 8 bases between. Written as DNA, the CDR3 is TGTGCCAGCTCACCGGAGGGATACTATGGCTACACCTTC. Residues: CASSPEGYYGYTF. The whole variable domain, remainder taken from reference TRBV18 and TRBJ1-2, is NAGVMQNPRHLVRRRGQEARLRCSPMKGHSHVYWYRQLPEEGLKFMVYLQKENIIDESGMPKERFSAEFPKEGPSILRIQQVVRGDSAAYFCASSPEGYYGYTFGSGTRLTVV.

This clone was observed many times. CDR3 residues: CASSPVTVSYEQYF. For the CDR3, the DNA is TGTGCCAGCAGCCCCGTTACCGTTTCCTACGAGCAGTACTTC. The rearrangement joins TRBV28 to TRBJ2-7, with D unresolved. V dropped 6 bases and J dropped 1 base, with 13 bases sitting between them. From germline, CDR1 is MDHEN and CDR2 SYDVKM. CDR3 length: 14 residues.

The V and J genes are TRBV6-5 and TRBJ2-5; tentative D call: TRBD2 (5 bases). Germline V gene data show CDR1 as MNHEY and CDR2 as SVGAGI. V was trimmed by 2 bases and J by 10 bases, leaving 14 bases between them. The CDR3 is made up of 13 amino acids. The CDR3 loop reads CASSYEGFGDQYF. The DNA for the CDR3 is TGTGCCAGCAGTTACGAGGGATTCGGGGACCAGTACTTC.

This chain joins TRBV7-8 and TRBJ2-3; D gene unclear. V was clipped by 2 bases and J by 0 bases, with 3 bases between them. From germline, CDR1 is SGHVS and CDR2 FQNEAQ. The length of the CDR3 is 13 residues. The CDR3 loop is CASSLFSTDTQYF. The CDR3 nucleotides read TGTGCCAGCAGCTTATTCAGCACAGATACGCAGTATTTT. Drawing the rest from reference TRBV7-8 and TRBJ2-3, the complete variable domain is GAGVSQSPRYKVAKRGQDVALRCDPISGHVSLFWYQQALGQGPEFLTYFQNEAQLDKSGLPSDRFFAERPEGSVSTLKIQRTQQEDSAVYLCASSLFSTDTQYFGPGTRLTVL.

The chain recombines TRBV7-3 with TRBJ2-3; tentative D call: TRBD2 (6 bases). Trimming shortened V by 5 bases and J by 5 bases, and 11 bases separated the two germline ends. Germline V gene data show CDR1 as SGHTA and CDR2 as FQGTGA. The CDR3 sequence is 13 residues long. For the CDR3, the DNA is TGTGCCAGCAGCAGTCTCGGGGGAGATACGCAGTATTTT. Translated: CASSSLGGDTQYF.

This clone was detected once. This sequence joins TRBV5-6 and TRBJ1-1; TRBD1 matches 7 bases. Germline V gene lookup returns CDR1 SGHDT and CDR2 YYEEEE. This CDR3 comprises 12 residues. Germline trimming cut 2 bases from V and 8 bases from J; bases unmatched to any gene: 3. The CDR3 coding sequence is TGTGCCAGCAGCTTTACAGGGGTGGAAGCTTTCTTT. Protein product: CASSFTGVEAFF.

The genes are TRBV28 and TRBJ2-7, with TRBD2 matching 8 bases. Trimming at V came to 5 bases and at J to 7 bases, leaving 13 bases not matched to a gene. This CDR3 has 15 amino acids. Germline CDR1 reads MDHEN; CDR2 reads SYDVKM. For the CDR3, the DNA is TGTGCCAGCAGTCCCCACGTCGGGGGGGGCGGGGAGCAGTACTTC. Residues: CASSPHVGGGGEQYF. The whole variable domain, filled in from reference TRBV28 and TRBJ2-7, reads DVKVTQSSRYLVKRTGEKVFLECVQDMDHENMFWYRQDPGLGLRLIYFSYDVKMKEKGDIPEGYSVSREKKERFSLILESASTNQTSMYLCASSPHVGGGGEQYFGPGTRLTVT.

In nucleotides, the CDR3 is TGCGCCAGCAGCCCAGACACAACACGCAATGAGCAGTTCTTC. Its translation: CASSPDTTRNEQFF. V is TRBV5-1 and J is TRBJ2-1; no clear D. V was cut by 4 bases and J by 6 bases, with 14 bases left in between. CDR3 length: 14 residues. Germline CDR1 reads SGHRS; CDR2 reads YFSETQ. Full variable domain (remainder filled in from reference TRBV5-1 and TRBJ2-1): KAGVTQTPRYLIKTRGQQVTLSCSPISGHRSVSWYQQTPGQGLQFLFEYFSETQRNKGNFPGRFSGRQFSNSRSEMNVSTLELGDSALYLCASSPDTTRNEQFFGPGTRLTVL.

With regard to this clone: Other DNA sequences within the sample encode an identical CDR3. The V and J genes are TRBV5-1 and TRBJ2-7; D is perhaps TRBD1 (5 bases). The CDR3 totals 13 residues. V lost 0 bases and J lost 3, with 7 bases in between. The germline gives CDR1 SGHRS, CDR2 YFSETQ. The CDR3 DNA reads as TGCGCCAGCAGCTTGGGACAGCTCTACGAGCAGTACTTC. The encoded protein is CASSLGQLYEQYF.

The genes are TRBV9 and TRBJ2-5; 9 bases line up with TRBD2. J lost 4 bases, V lost 4 bases, and 14 bases had no gene match. CDR3 length: 17 amino acids. Germline values: CDR1 SGDLS, CDR2 YYNGEE. The CDR3 nucleotides are TGTGCCAGCAGCCCTAGGGGCGGGGGGGCAACTGTAGAGACCCAGTACTTC. Its protein is CASSPRGGGATVETQYF.

The V and J genes are TRBV6-1 and TRBJ2-2; D is ambiguous. V was clipped by 1 base and J by 4 bases, with 7 bases between them. Germline V gives CDR1 MNHNS, CDR2 SASEGT. This CDR3 contains 14 residues. The CDR3 region is CASSEERSTGELFF. The DNA of the CDR3 is TGTGCCAGCAGTGAAGAAAGGAGCACCGGGGAGCTGTTTTTT.

The V gene is TRBV19, the J gene TRBJ2-2; 9 positions agree with TRBD1. This CDR3 is 17 amino acids long. Germline V gives CDR1 LNHDA, CDR2 SQIVND (reference sequence). Losses at the gene ends were 7 bases for V and 0 bases for J; bases not matched to a gene: 9. CDR3 coding DNA: TGTGCCAGTATAGGACAGGGGCGGAGATCGAACACCGGGGAGCTGTTTTTT. Translation: CASIGQGRRSNTGELFF.

The chain has TRBV18 and TRBJ1-3; 10 bases map to TRBD1. The germline V gene encodes CDR1 KGHSH and CDR2 LQKENI. CDR3 length: 17 amino acids. Trimming removed 0 bases from V and 4 bases from J; junction bases left unmatched: 6. CDR3 protein: CASSPPRQGAGGNTIYF. CDR3 nucleotides: TGTGCCAGCTCACCACCAAGACAGGGGGCAGGAGGAAACACCATATATTTT.

The V call is TRBV5-6, the J call TRBJ2-5; a possible D gene is TRBD2 (6 bases). Germline lookup yields CDR1 SGHDT and CDR2 YYEEEE. The CDR3 is 16 residues long. The V and J ends lost 2 bases and 1 base respectively, with 15 bases between them. DNA for the CDR3: TGTGCCAGCAGCTTAGGAGGGAAAATACGCCAAGAGACCCAGTACTTC. It is translated as CASSLGGKIRQETQYF.

This clone was counted only a few times. The gene calls are TRBV4-3 and TRBJ2-5, with D perhaps being TRBD1 or TRBD2 (5 bases each). There are 15 residues in the CDR3. In germline, CDR1 is LGHNA, CDR2 YSLEER. Trimming shortened V by 1 base and J by 5 bases, and 14 bases separated the two germline ends. The CDR3 DNA follows: TGCGCCAGCAGCCAAGTCCCCGGCAGGGAGGAGACCCAGTACTTC. This codes for CASSQVPGREETQYF.

This clone was seen more than once but under ten times. The rearrangement uses TRBV30 and TRBJ2-1, with D perhaps matching TRBD2 (6 bases). V lost 3 bases, J lost 9 bases, and 12 bases lay in between. Looked up from germline, CDR1 is GTSNPN and CDR2 is SVGIG (reference sequence). The CDR3 spans 12 residues. Written as DNA, the CDR3 is TGTGCCTGGAGCCGTGGACTAAGTGAGCAGTTCTTC. Protein product: CAWSRGLSEQFF.

V is TRBV7-2 and J is TRBJ2-3; 8 nucleotides agree with TRBD2. Per germline, CDR1 SGHTA and CDR2 FQGNSA. This CDR3 comprises 15 residues. The ends lost 5 bases at V and 5 bases at J; junction bases unmatched: 9. As DNA, the CDR3 is TGTGCCAGCAGCCCCACGGGGGGGCGTGAAGATACGCAGTATTTT. This encodes CASSPTGGREDTQYF. The entire variable domain, with the rest obtained from reference TRBV7-2 and TRBJ2-3, is as follows: GAGVSQSPSNKVTEKGKDVELRCDPISGHTALYWYRQSLGQGLEFLIYFQGNSAPDKSGLPSDRFSAERTGGSVSTLTIQRTQQEDSAVYLCASSPTGGREDTQYFGPGTRLTVL.